This T cell receptor beta chain was documented in a study of blood T cell repertoires in COVID-19. Per the authors' pipeline: Estimated nucleated cell counts came from reference gene primer amplification. Using immunoSEQ multiplex PCR, the repertoire was profiled, and TCRdb retains in-frame clones only, with some absent. V and J calls and clone size are given by that table; D and trimming were obtained from the DNA. The repertoire holds about 240,000 clones, roughly 90% seen once, with just over 2.5% in the top ten. CDR3 length equals 15 residues. Per the germline V gene, CDR1 is KGHSH and CDR2 is LQKENI. Trimming pared 4 bases from V and 0 bases from J, leaving 13 bases between. Cohort assignment relied on participant-reported clinical history.

Sequenced: PBMCs or T cells enriched from blood (not recorded which). This sequence originates from a woman in her 30s with acute COVID-19. This chain links TRBV18 with TRBJ2-7; a possible D gene is TRBD1 (6 bases). The CDR3 sequence is CASSRTELSSYEQYF. The DNA for the CDR3 is TGTGCCAGCTCACGGACAGAACTAAGCTCCTACGAGCAGTACTTC.